A single sample is the source of the 30 T cell receptor beta chains below, sequenced in a study of blood T cell repertoires in COVID-19 (dated by TCRdb to the early 2020s). The library came from the immunoSEQ multiplex PCR assay. TCRdb provides this immuneACCESS table in a form limited to in-frame rearrangements. Some clones are lacking; in checked studies, under half of them reflect an unresolved V gene, and why the rest are absent is not known. For this sample there are 80,000 or so clones; roughly 80% appear just once. Jointly, the top ten make up under 20% of the sample. Sequencing was performed on peripheral blood. These receptors were obtained from a woman in her sixties or seventies with acute or convalescent COVID-19.

This chain links TRBV5-1 with TRBJ1-4; TRBD1 matches at 9 bases. The CDR3 contains 16 residues. The junction had 9 bases not matched to a gene; V was cut back by 4 bases and J by 5 bases. In germline, CDR1 is SGHRS, CDR2 YFSETQ. CDR3: CASSPERTGVNEKLFF. CDR3 DNA: TGCGCCAGCAGCCCGGAAAGGACAGGGGTGAATGAAAAACTGTTTTTT.

The gene calls are TRBV15 and TRBJ1-1; 8 bases align to TRBD1. The CDR3 totals 16 residues. With 3 bases clipped from V and 6 bases from J, the junction kept 12 bases outside the gene matches. Germline V gene data show CDR1 as LNHNV and CDR2 as YYDKDF (reference sequence). In DNA, the CDR3 is TGTGCCACCAGCAGGGCCCGACAACAGGGGGTTTCTGAAGCTTTCTTT. Encoded protein: CATSRARQQGVSEAFF.

The V gene is TRBV28, the J gene TRBJ2-5, with 7 bases fitting TRBD2. This CDR3 is 16 amino acids long. V lost 6 bases, J lost 2 bases, and 12 bases stayed unmatched. CDR1 and CDR2 from the germline V gene are MDHEN and SYDVKM. CDR3 loop: CASSDDLGGGQETQYF. CDR3 bases: TGTGCCAGCAGCGACGACCTTGGGGGGGGGCAAGAGACCCAGTACTTC.

This chain connects TRBV6-4 to TRBJ1-2; tentatively, D is TRBD1 (6 bases). This CDR3 is built from 13 residues. V gave up 3 bases and J gave up 5 bases, with 10 bases separating them. Germline CDR1 and CDR2: MRHNA and SNTAGT. The DNA for the CDR3 is TGTGCCAGCAGTGAGGGAACAGGGTATGGCTACACCTTC. This gives the protein CASSEGTGYGYTF.

This clone has only one observation. CDR3 protein: CASSFGLAKNIQYF. The CDR3, as DNA: TGCGCCAGCAGCTTTGGGCTAGCCAAAAACATTCAGTACTTC. The chain couples TRBV5-1 to TRBJ2-4; D is undetermined. Germline lookup yields CDR1 SGHRS and CDR2 YFSETQ. This CDR3 spans 14 amino acids. The germline V and J ends were trimmed by 2 bases and 0 bases, with 6 bases remaining between them. The full variable domain, with the rest looked up from reference TRBV5-1 and TRBJ2-4, is KAGVTQTPRYLIKTRGQQVTLSCSPISGHRSVSWYQQTPGQGLQFLFEYFSETQRNKGNFPGRFSGRQFSNSRSEMNVSTLELGDSALYLCASSFGLAKNIQYFGAGTRLSVL.

This chain uses TRBV7-9 with TRBJ1-4; tentatively, D is TRBD1 (5 bases). CDR1 is SEHNR and CDR2 is FQNEAQ in the germline V gene (reference sequence). V gave up 5 bases and J gave up 8 bases, with 12 bases separating them. The CDR3 totals 13 residues. This CDR3 is CASSERGPEKLFF. The CDR3 coding sequence is TGTGCCAGCAGCGAGCGGGGCCCGGAAAAACTGTTTTTT.

The V call is TRBV18, the J call TRBJ1-3; D gene unclear. Germline lookup yields CDR1 KGHSH and CDR2 LQKENI. The CDR3 is 14 residues long. V was shortened by 6 bases and J by 0 bases, with 9 bases between the two germline ends. Here the CDR3 reads CASSDTSSGNTIYF. For the CDR3, the DNA is TGTGCCAGCTCCGACACGAGCTCTGGAAACACCATATATTTT.

The V and J genes are TRBV7-9 and TRBJ1-2; no reliable D call. V dropped 5 bases and J dropped 8 bases, with 18 bases sitting between them. Looked up from germline, CDR1 is SEHNR and CDR2 is FQNEAQ (reference sequence). The length of the CDR3 is 14 residues. The DNA for the CDR3 is TGTGCCAGCAGCCCTACTTACCGTATCATCGGCTACACCTTC. Its translation: CASSPTYRIIGYTF.

The rearrangement joins TRBV29-1 to TRBJ2-2; 9 nucleotides match TRBD2. Trimming removed 6 bases from V and 5 bases from J; junction bases left unmatched: 10. Germline V gene sequence: CDR1 SQVTM, CDR2 ANQGSEA. This CDR3 region has 15 residues. For the CDR3, the DNA is TGCAGCGTGGTCGGGCTAGCGGGGATAACCGGGGAGCTGTTTTTT. Protein: CSVVGLAGITGELFF.

The chain is built from TRBV6-5 and TRBJ1-1, with D hard to call. The V end was cut by 5 bases, the J end by 4 bases, with 11 bases between. The CDR3 spans 13 residues. CDR1 and CDR2 (germline): MNHEY, SVGAGI. CDR3 nucleotides: TGTGCCAGCAGTCAGCTGACTGCCACTGAAGCTTTCTTT. As protein: CASSQLTATEAFF.

Only a few counts were recorded for this clone. The V and J genes are TRBV4-1 and TRBJ2-3, with D possibly TRBD1 on 6 matching bases. Germline V gene sequence: CDR1 MGHRA, CDR2 YSYEKL. V was shortened by 4 bases and J by 8 bases, with 10 bases between the two germline ends. CDR3 size: 12 residues. The DNA of the CDR3 is TGCGCCAGCAGCCGAGAAGGGGGTACGCAGTATTTT. This gives the protein CASSREGGTQYF.

V is TRBV13 and J is TRBJ2-5; D is possibly TRBD2 (7 bases). The CDR3 is 16 amino acids. Trimming cost V 5 bases and J 5 bases, with 21 bases left between them. CDR1 PRHDT and CDR2 FYEKMQ come from the germline V gene (reference sequence). The CDR3 DNA reads TGTGCCAGCAGCACCCGAGGGACTAACAGGGCGGAGACCCAGTACTTC. It codes for CASSTRGTNRAETQYF.

The V and J genes are TRBV2 and TRBJ2-7; D gene uncertain. The V gene lost 7 bases and the J gene lost 7 bases, with 20 bases spanning the gap. Germline CDR1 is SNHLY and CDR2 is FYNNEI. The CDR3 runs to 14 residues. DNA of the CDR3: TGTGCCAGCACTAAATCATCATTATATCGGGAGCAGTACTTC. It encodes CASTKSSLYREQYF.

The chain employs TRBV7-8 and TRBJ2-5, with 11 bases fitting TRBD2. Germline loops: CDR1 SGHVS, CDR2 FQNEAQ. J gave up 5 bases and V 4 bases, and 12 bases lay outside the gene matches. The CDR3 sequence is 17 residues long. The CDR3 sequence is CASSSAGSGGAWETQYF. CDR3 sequence (DNA): TGTGCCAGCAGCTCAGCCGGTAGCGGGGGGGCGTGGGAGACCCAGTACTTC.

V usage is TRBV2 and J usage is TRBJ1-5; unclear D gene. Trimming took 2 bases from V and 0 from J, leaving 8 bases between them. The CDR3 runs 15 residues. Germline values: CDR1 SNHLY, CDR2 FYNNEI. For the CDR3, the DNA is TGTGCCAGCAGTGAATGGGCAGATAGCAATCAGCCCCAGCATTTT. Translation: CASSEWADSNQPQHF. The whole variable domain, filled in from reference TRBV2 and TRBJ1-5, reads EPEVTQTPSHQVTQMGQEVILRCVPISNHLYFYWYRQILGQKVEFLVSFYNNEISEKSEIFDDQFSVERPDGSNFTLKIRSTKLEDSAMYFCASSEWADSNQPQHFGDGTRLSIL.

The chain is built from TRBV5-1 and TRBJ2-1; D is uncertain. V lost 1 base to trimming and J lost 7 bases, with 9 bases between them. The CDR3 length is 13 residues. Germline loops: CDR1 SGHRS, CDR2 YFSETQ. CDR3 region: CASSLSYRNEQFF. DNA for the CDR3: TGCGCCAGCAGCTTGTCCTATCGGAATGAGCAGTTCTTC.

The rearrangement uses TRBV4-1 and TRBJ1-2; a possible D gene is TRBD1 (5 bases). Per germline, CDR1 MGHRA and CDR2 YSYEKL. This CDR3 spans 15 amino acids. The V end lost 1 base, the J end lost 5 bases, and 14 bases lay between the germline ends. CDR3 protein: CASSQGAGPWYGYTF. The CDR3 DNA reads TGCGCCAGCAGCCAAGGCGCAGGGCCTTGGTATGGCTACACCTTC.

The chain joins TRBV18 to TRBJ2-5; TRBD1 might be the D (6 bases). Trimming removed 4 bases at V and 1 base at J, with 13 bases between. Germline lookup yields CDR1 KGHSH and CDR2 LQKENI. The CDR3 length is 15 residues. The CDR3 loop reads CASSLLTGPQETQYF. The CDR3 DNA is TGTGCCAGCTCACTTTTGACAGGACCCCAAGAGACCCAGTACTTC. Full variable domain (rest looked up from reference TRBV18 and TRBJ2-5): NAGVMQNPRHLVRRRGQEARLRCSPMKGHSHVYWYRQLPEEGLKFMVYLQKENIIDESGMPKERFSAEFPKEGPSILRIQQVVRGDSAAYFCASSLLTGPQETQYFGPGTRLLVL.

The V and J genes are TRBV2 and TRBJ1-2; D perhaps matches TRBD1 (6 bases). Germline V gene sequence: CDR1 SNHLY, CDR2 FYNNEI. V was pared by 3 bases and J by 6 bases, with 14 bases between. The CDR3 sequence is 14 residues long. The chain's CDR3 is CASSEDSRSHGYTF. DNA for the CDR3: TGTGCCAGCAGTGAGGACAGTAGATCCCATGGCTACACCTTC.

This chain uses TRBV10-3 with TRBJ1-5; D is unresolved. This CDR3 contains 13 residues. The V gene lost 0 bases and the J gene lost 4 bases, with 4 bases spanning the gap. Germline V gene lookup returns CDR1 ENHRY and CDR2 SYGVKD. The CDR3 protein is CAISESENQPQHF. CDR3 DNA sequence: TGTGCCATCAGTGAGTCGGAGAATCAGCCCCAGCATTTT.

The chain joins TRBV30 to TRBJ2-3; no definite D call. Germline CDR1 reads GTSNPN; CDR2 reads SVGIG (reference sequence). With 4 bases removed from V and 2 bases from J, the gap between germline ends came to 10 bases. This CDR3 spans 13 amino acids. For the CDR3, the DNA is TGTGCCTGGAACAAGATAAACACAGATACGCAGTATTTT. Encoded protein: CAWNKINTDTQYF.

In DNA, the CDR3 is TGTGCCAGCAGTTACTCGGCTACCCCTCCGACTGCGACCCAGTACTTC. It codes for CASSYSATPPTATQYF. The chain uses TRBV6-5 and TRBJ2-5; D is unresolved. Trimming left V 0 bases short and J 7 bases short, with 18 bases between. The V gene's germline CDR1 is MNHEY and CDR2 SVGAGI. The CDR3 loop spans 16 amino acids.

The chain is built from TRBV11-2 and TRBJ1-2; 7 nucleotides agree with TRBD1. The CDR3 is 15 residues long. Germline CDR1 SGHAT, CDR2 FQNNGV. The junction had 8 bases not matched to a gene; V was cut back by 0 bases and J by 7 bases. This chain's CDR3 is CASSLERQGLGGYTF. Here the CDR3 DNA reads TGTGCCAGCAGCTTAGAACGACAGGGCCTAGGTGGCTACACCTTC.

This chain joins TRBV18 and TRBJ2-1; 10 bases are a match to TRBD2. The CDR3 extends over 15 amino acids. V shed 3 bases, J shed 5 bases, and the junction held 4 bases outside the gene matches. CDR1 and CDR2 (germline): KGHSH, LQKENI. The CDR3 nucleotides are TGTGCCAGCTCACCCGGACTAGCGGTCGACAATGAGCAGTTCTTC. It is translated as CASSPGLAVDNEQFF.

The chain uses TRBV6-5 and TRBJ1-2, with 7 bases matching TRBD1. The CDR3 loop spans 14 amino acids. The trim removed 9 bases at V and 5 bases at J, leaving 12 bases unmatched. Germline CDR1 and CDR2: MNHEY and SVGAGI. CDR3 in DNA: TGTGCCAGTGCCTACAGGGGTTTAAATTATGGCTACACCTTC. Encoded protein: CASAYRGLNYGYTF.

The rearrangement uses TRBV7-2 and TRBJ2-5; 8 bases agree with TRBD2. The CDR3 has 15 residues. The V segment lost 1 base and the J segment 5 bases; nucleotides outside the gene matches: 6. In germline, CDR1 is SGHTA, CDR2 FQGNSA. CDR3 protein: CASSLDRGGSETQYF. In nucleotides, the CDR3 is TGTGCCAGCAGCTTAGACCGGGGGGGCTCGGAGACCCAGTACTTC.

The V gene is TRBV6-2 or TRBV6-3, the J gene TRBJ1-6, with a possible D match to TRBD1 (5 bases). Germline values: CDR1 MNHEY, CDR2 SVGEGT. The CDR3 is 18 amino acids. The V end lost 1 base, the J end lost 0 bases, and 13 bases lay between the germline ends. The CDR3 loop is CASSYLGQRSSYNSPLHF. DNA of the CDR3: TGTGCCAGCAGTTACTTGGGGCAGCGATCCTCCTATAATTCACCCCTCCACTTT.

V usage is TRBV6-1 and J usage is TRBJ1-5, with D unresolved. The CDR3 sequence is 13 residues long. Trimming pared 3 bases from V and 9 bases from J, leaving 12 bases between. The germline V gene encodes CDR1 MNHNS and CDR2 SASEGT. The CDR3 loop reads CASSEGPGRPQHF. The DNA for the CDR3 is TGTGCCAGCAGTGAGGGCCCTGGCAGGCCCCAGCATTTT.

The chain employs TRBV2 and TRBJ1-5; the match to TRBD1 covers 8 bases. Germline CDR1 and CDR2: SNHLY and FYNNEI. The V and J ends lost 2 bases and 7 bases, in that order; junction bases with no gene match: 4. CDR3 size: 14 residues. The CDR3 loop reads CASSEITGGQPQHF. DNA for the CDR3: TGTGCCAGCAGTGAAATAACAGGGGGGCAGCCCCAGCATTTT.

The V and J genes are TRBV5-1 and TRBJ2-7, with D maybe TRBD1 (6 bases). Trimming removed 7 bases from V and 5 bases from J, with 19 bases in between. This CDR3 is built from 14 residues. The V gene's germline CDR1 is SGHRS and CDR2 YFSETQ. CDR3 residues: CASARDTGSHEQYV. Here the CDR3 DNA reads TGCGCCAGCGCTAGGGACACAGGGTCCCACGAGCAGTACGTC.